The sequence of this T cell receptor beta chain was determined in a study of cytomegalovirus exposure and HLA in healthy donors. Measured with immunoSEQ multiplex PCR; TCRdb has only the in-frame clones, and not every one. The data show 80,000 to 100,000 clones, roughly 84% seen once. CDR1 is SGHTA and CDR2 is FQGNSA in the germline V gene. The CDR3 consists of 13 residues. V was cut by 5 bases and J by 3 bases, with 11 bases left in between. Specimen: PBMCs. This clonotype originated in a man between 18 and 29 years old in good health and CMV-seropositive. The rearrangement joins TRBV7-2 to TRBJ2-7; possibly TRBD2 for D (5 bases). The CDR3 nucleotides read TGTGCCAGCAGCCGCGACGGAGGCTACGAGCAGTACTTC. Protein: CASSRDGGYEQYF.